Here is one T cell receptor (beta chain) with its context. Its antigen has not been determined. No base qualities exist here, and no much larger clone lies one base off it. This specimen belongs to a study of CD8+ T cells in alopecia areata (dated by TCRdb to the late 2010s). Notes on the research overall: Treated patients were enrolled in an open-label pilot trial of oral tofacitinib, 5 to 10 mg twice daily, for moderate-to-severe alopecia areata. Tofacitinib was given for 6 to 18 months, followed by 6 months of follow-up off drug to assess delayed response and recurrence. Tofacitinib-treated patients had biopsies at baseline and at 4 and 24 weeks of treatment, with a later scalp biopsy in several patients. Scalp clonality was compared across normal scalp (n=4), patchy alopecia areata scalp (n=8), and alopecia totalis/universalis scalp (n=8). To study T cell clonal expansion in alopecia areata, the researchers applied high-throughput TCRbeta sequencing to both the C3H/HeJ mouse model and human patients. immunoSEQ multiplex PCR using 35 Vbeta forward primers and 13 Jbeta reverse primers was used to amplify TCRbeta CDR3 regions. Scalp tissue and sorted CD4+ and CD8+ peripheral blood T cells from patchy and totalis/universalis alopecia areata patients and from healthy controls were covered by human TCRbeta sequencing. The RNA source kit depended on sample type: the PAXgene miRNA kit for fixed scalp, the miRNeasy kit for PBMCs, and the RNeasy kit for mouse skin. General conclusions and limits of the study: Lesional scalp, especially in alopecia totalis/universalis, showed higher clonality and more expanded CD8+ clones than normal scalp, suggesting antigenic drive. Resident alphabeta T cells in normal human skin are also sequenced, complicating scalp TCR repertoire analysis, unlike mouse skin dominated by gammadelta T cells. TCR sequences shared between patients were less clear than in mice, possibly partly because of HLA diversity in the patient population.

The sample's time point label is to be understood as: baseline before oral tofacitinib. Lesional scalp punch biopsies and peripheral blood were obtained from alopecia areata patients. PBMCs were isolated by density centrifugation and stained for CD3, CD4 and CD8, after which CD4+ and CD8+ T cells were sorted on a FACSAria. The library was generated by the immunoSEQ multiplex PCR assay. RNA was extracted from all samples and reverse transcribed into cDNA as template for TCR sequencing. First-strand cDNA was synthesized using SuperScript III with a 2:1 mix of oligo-dT and random hexamers. A synthetic immune receptor repertoire was used to assess amplification bias, and residual bias was removed computationally. Regarding the original processing steps: After raw reads were preprocessed to remove errors, the CDR3 was defined following IMGT conventions as running from the conserved cysteine to phenylalanine. Clonality was computed as 1 minus the Shannon entropy, with the entropy normalized by log2 of the number of productive unique TCRs. Whether each scalp clone was CD4 or CD8 was inferred by checking scalp TCRbeta sequences against the CD4 and CD8 repertoires from sorted blood. Drawn from immuneACCESS, this table holds only the in-frame rearrangements with V and J called that TCRdb kept. Clones are partly lost; checked studies trace under half to an unresolved V gene and leave the rest unexplained. That table furnishes V, J and clone size, whereas the DNA furnished D and trimming. For this sample there are 150,000 to 200,000 clones; 59% appear just once. Of the sample, roughly 14% falls within the top ten clones.

The sequenced sample was CD4+ T cells sorted from blood, obtained at week 0. The sequence was collected from a human donor with alopecia areata.

The CDR3 protein is CASSGPVTFYTF. The nucleotide sequence is TGCGCCAGCAGTGGCCCCGTTACGTTCTACACCTTC. The sequence is built from TRBV23-1 and TRBJ1-2; the D gene assignment is ambiguous. TRBV23-1 belongs to the ORF category, with a function that is uncertain. V is clipped by 5 bases and J by 10 bases, and the sequence between their germline boundaries is 14 bases long. The CDR3, from cysteine to phenylalanine, totals 12 residues. Only the CDR3 DNA is retained, 36 bases long and in frame from the first base.